The entry below gives a single TCR beta chain sequence along with its context. A junction boundary mismatches the germline segment, possibly from a read error. Germline DNA was also extracted, with blood RNA taken from unsorted whole blood. Treatment-naive at the time, the patients had chronic HBV infection. The sample originates from a study of tumor-infiltrating lymphocytes in primary liver carcinoma. For the study at large: Tissue type made little difference to sample yields of roughly 3.5 to 7.13 million productive TCRbeta reads.

CDR1 and CDR2 from the germline V gene are MDHEN and SYDVKM. This CDR3 has 12 residues. A constant-region primer primed TCR beta cDNA synthesis from 400 to 550 ng of total RNA. Amplification in three nested multiplex PCR rounds with slightly modified ARM-PCR gave rise to TCR beta libraries. Two initial PCR rounds of around 10 cycles each paired TRBV1-TRBV30 forward primers with a C-beta reverse primer. TCRdb reprocessed the multiplex PCR reads via MiXCR and lists one record per CDR3 protein. Here the sample spans 190,000 or so distinct CDR3 sequences, roughly two thirds being singletons. V is TRBV28 and J is TRBJ1-2, with no clear D. The source is a woman aged 55-69 years with primary liver carcinoma and hepatitis B virus infection. Specimen: peripheral blood. The CDR3 sequence: CASCLWTDGYTF. CDR3 bases: TGTGCCAGCTGTTTATGGACGGATGGCTACACCTTC.